The present T cell receptor beta chain was sequenced within a study of CD8 T cells in ankylosing spondylitis. It was by quantitative 5'-RACE with molecular barcodes that TCR beta libraries were made. TCRdb reprocessed the 5' RACE reads with MiXCR, giving one entry per CDR3 protein. This sample yields about 240,000 distinct CDR3 sequences, of which roughly a tenth are seen a single time; less than 3% belongs to the top ten. This clonotype was seen at least ten times. The target antigen is unknown. The CDR3 consists of 16 residues. The V and J ends lost 7 bases and 7 bases, in that order; junction bases with no gene match: 9. General study points: Disease-associated clones were reportedly significantly overrepresented in matched ankylosing spondylitis synovial fluid. Disease-linked clones, CD8+, were relatively rare in peripheral blood. Typical of ankylosing spondylitis blood, it appeared, was a TCR beta motif of roughly eight highly homologous variants.

Sample: blood, either unsorted or a sorted T cell fraction (not recorded which). The receptor comes from a male donor with ankylosing spondylitis or in good health (not recorded which). The rearrangement uses TRBV12-3 or TRBV12-4 and TRBJ2-1, with 14 bases aligning to TRBD2. CDR3 amino acids: CASKDWGTSGRNEQFF. CDR3 coding DNA: TGTGCCAGCAAAGATTGGGGGACTAGCGGGAGAAATGAGCAGTTCTTC.